These 23 T cell receptor beta chains share one sample of origin, sequenced in a study of cytotoxic CD8 clonotypes in ibrutinib-treated CLL. The data were produced by immunoSEQ multiplex PCR, yet TCRdb's version contains in-frame clones alone and is incomplete. The data show 100,000 to 150,000 clones, approximately 85% seen once. Specimen: PBMCs, collected after 24 months of ibrutinib treatment. The receptors here all came from a human donor with chronic lymphocytic leukemia.

The rearrangement joins TRBV5-5 to TRBJ2-7, with no clear D. Between the trimmed V and J ends, which lost 3 bases and 6 bases, there was a span of 7 bases. The CDR3 is made up of 11 amino acids. Per the germline V gene, CDR1 is SGHKS and CDR2 is YYEKEE (reference sequence). In nucleotides, the CDR3 is TGTGCCAGCAGCTCAGGTATCGAGCAGTACTTC. This sequence encodes CASSSGIEQYF. Using reference TRBV5-5 and TRBJ2-7 for the parts outside the CDR3, the full variable domain is DAGVTQSPTHLIKTRGQQVTLRCSPISGHKSVSWYQQVLGQGPQFIFQYYEKEERGRGNFPDRFSARQFPNYSSELNVNALLLGDSALYLCASSSGIEQYFGPGTRLTVT.

This chain joins TRBV29-1 and TRBJ2-7; 10 nucleotides match TRBD2. After removal of 4 bases from V and 3 bases from J, the junction contained 3 bases not matched to a gene. Germline V lookup: CDR1 SQVTM, CDR2 ANQGSEA. This CDR3 has 13 residues. The CDR3 DNA follows: TGCAGCGTTGTACTAGCGGGACGCTACGAGCAGTACTTC. Translated, it gives CSVVLAGRYEQYF.

The J gene is TRBJ1-6, the V gene TRBV27, with D unresolved. The germline V gene has CDR1 MNHEY and CDR2 SMNVEV (reference sequence). The CDR3 is 15 residues long. The V and J ends lost 2 bases and 7 bases respectively, with 12 bases between them. This CDR3 is CASSLLQCWNSPLHF. The DNA for the CDR3 is TGTGCCAGCAGTTTACTACAGTGCTGGAATTCACCCCTCCACTTT.

The rearrangement links TRBV6-1 to TRBJ1-5; no definite D call. CDR3 length equals 13 residues. Trimming left V 7 bases short and J 3 bases short, with 10 bases between. Germline V gene lookup returns CDR1 MNHNS and CDR2 SASEGT. The CDR3 sequence: CASTTEINQPQHF. The DNA for the CDR3 is TGTGCCAGCACAACGGAGATCAATCAGCCCCAGCATTTT.

This clone was seen a single time. The V gene is TRBV7-3, the J gene TRBJ2-3; TRBD1 is a possible D gene (6 bases). The V end was cut by 5 bases, the J end by 0 bases, with 9 bases between. Germline CDR1 reads SGHTA; CDR2 reads FQGTGA. The CDR3 sequence is 14 residues long. CDR3 DNA sequence: TGTGCCAGCAGCCTTGACAGGAGCACAGATACGCAGTATTTT. This encodes CASSLDRSTDTQYF.

V usage is TRBV7-9 and J usage is TRBJ1-5; maybe TRBD1 (6 bases). This CDR3 is built from 15 residues. V was pared by 5 bases and J by 2 bases, with 13 bases between. The germline CDR1 and CDR2 sequences are SEHNR and FQNEAQ (reference sequence). This CDR3 is CASSPGDGGNQPQHF. The CDR3 DNA reads as TGTGCCAGCAGCCCAGGGGATGGTGGCAATCAGCCCCAGCATTTT.

V gene TRBV5-5 combines with J gene TRBJ2-7, with D perhaps matching TRBD2 (5 bases). From germline, CDR1 is SGHKS and CDR2 YYEKEE (reference sequence). V was clipped by 0 bases and J by 4 bases, with 11 bases between them. The CDR3 has 14 amino acids. The CDR3 reads CASSLEGEAYEQYF. DNA of the CDR3: TGTGCCAGCAGCTTGGAGGGAGAGGCATACGAGCAGTACTTC.

The gene calls are TRBV19 and TRBJ2-3, with D perhaps TRBD2 (5 bases). The germline gives CDR1 LNHDA, CDR2 SQIVND (reference sequence). This CDR3 comprises 14 residues. V lost 6 bases and J lost 6, with 16 bases in between. The CDR3 protein is CASSRRVVGDTQYF. The CDR3 DNA is TGTGCCAGTAGCCGGCGGGTGGTAGGGGATACGCAGTATTTT.

This rearrangement joins TRBV19 to TRBJ1-5; TRBD1 agrees at 7 bases. Germline V lookup: CDR1 LNHDA, CDR2 SQIVND (reference sequence). V lost 4 bases to trimming and J lost 6 bases; unmatched junction nucleotides: 6. The CDR3 extends over 14 amino acids. The CDR3 DNA follows: TGTGCCAGTAGTAACAGACAGGGTGGTCAGCCCCAGCATTTT. This sequence encodes CASSNRQGGQPQHF.

The chain combines TRBV7-3 with TRBJ1-5, with a tentative D call TRBD1 (5 bases). The CDR3 is made up of 15 amino acids. CDR1 SGHTA and CDR2 FQGTGA come from the germline V gene. V lost 5 bases, J lost 4 bases, and 15 bases lay in between. Here the CDR3 reads CASSVDSTNNQPQHF. The DNA of the CDR3 is TGTGCCAGCAGCGTCGACAGCACCAATAATCAGCCCCAGCATTTT.

CDR3 nucleotides: TGTGCCAGCAGCTTAGTCTCGTCCTCTGGAAACACCATATATTTT. Translation: CASSLVSSSGNTIYF. The chain uses TRBV7-9 and TRBJ1-3, with D uncertain. The V and J ends lost 1 base and 0 bases respectively, with 7 bases between them. The CDR3 consists of 15 residues. The germline V gene has CDR1 SEHNR and CDR2 FQNEAQ (reference sequence).

The chain recombines TRBV6-5 with TRBJ1-1; a possible D gene is TRBD1 (5 bases). The CDR3 sequence is 15 residues long. The germline V gene has CDR1 MNHEY and CDR2 SVGAGI. Between the trimmed V and J ends, which lost 4 bases and 0 bases, there was a span of 12 bases. In DNA, the CDR3 is TGTGCCAGCAGTTCCGGGACGGAATTGAACACTGAAGCTTTCTTT. It is translated as CASSSGTELNTEAFF.

The rearrangement joins TRBV19 to TRBJ2-6, with unresolved D. Germline assignment: CDR1 LNHDA and CDR2 SQIVND (reference sequence). This CDR3 is 15 amino acids long. Trimming took 0 bases from V and 2 from J, leaving 5 bases between them. CDR3 region: CASSIEGPGANVLTF. The CDR3 DNA reads as TGTGCCAGTAGTATAGAAGGGCCTGGGGCCAACGTCCTGACTTTC.

CDR3: CASSRQGAIQETQYF. Here the CDR3 DNA reads TGTGCCAGCTCAAGACAGGGGGCAATACAAGAGACCCAGTACTTC. This chain joins TRBV18 and TRBJ2-5; 10 nucleotides line up with TRBD1. The CDR3 contains 15 residues. Germline-derived CDR1 and CDR2 are KGHSH and LQKENI. J lost 2 bases, V lost 5 bases, and 5 bases had no gene match.

The rearrangement links TRBV7-6 to TRBJ2-7; 11 bases match TRBD1. J lost 4 bases, V lost 4 bases, and 9 bases had no gene match. This CDR3 is built from 16 residues. Germline-derived CDR1 and CDR2 are SGHVS and FNYEAQ. CDR3 nucleotides: TGTGCCAGCAGCTATGTCCGGACAGGGGGCCCGTACGAGCAGTACTTC. Translating gives CASSYVRTGGPYEQYF.

The rearrangement uses TRBV2 and TRBJ1-4; D unresolved. Trimming pared 0 bases from V and 3 bases from J, leaving 20 bases between. This CDR3 comprises 19 residues. The germline gives CDR1 SNHLY, CDR2 FYNNEI. CDR3 residues: CASSEAPPTGWSPNEKLFF. In nucleotides, the CDR3 is TGTGCCAGCAGTGAAGCGCCACCAACCGGTTGGTCTCCTAATGAAAAACTGTTTTTT.

This chain links TRBV27 with TRBJ2-7, with D unclear. Trimming left V 0 bases short and J 0 bases short, with 12 bases between. CDR1 and CDR2 from the germline V gene are MNHEY and SMNVEV (reference sequence). The CDR3 is 16 amino acids. The CDR3 is CASSLSLVGFSYEQYF. The CDR3, as DNA: TGTGCCAGCAGTTTATCTTTGGTTGGGTTCTCCTACGAGCAGTACTTC.

The chain is built from TRBV4-1 and TRBJ2-5, with D possibly matching TRBD1 (5 bases). The V end was cut by 0 bases, the J end by 1 base, with 6 bases between. The CDR3 spans 14 residues. Germline V gene lookup returns CDR1 MGHRA and CDR2 YSYEKL. The CDR3 region is CASSQDTGQETQYF. CDR3 in DNA: TGCGCCAGCAGCCAAGATACAGGCCAAGAGACCCAGTACTTC.

This chain joins TRBV9 and TRBJ2-3; D is undetermined. The CDR3 sequence is 14 residues long. Germline assignment: CDR1 SGDLS and CDR2 YYNGEE. Trimming left V 4 bases short and J 1 base short, with 10 bases between. DNA for the CDR3: TGTGCCAGCAGCCGTGCCCTAGGCACAGATACGCAGTATTTT. Its translation is CASSRALGTDTQYF. Looking up the rest from reference TRBV9 and TRBJ2-3 gives the full variable domain: DSGVTQTPKHLITATGQRVTLRCSPRSGDLSVYWYQQSLDQGLQFLIQYYNGEERAKGNILERFSAQQFPDLHSELNLSSLELGDSALYFCASSRALGTDTQYFGPGTRLTVL.

The chain links TRBV9 to TRBJ1-5; unclear D gene. Trimming left V 2 bases short and J 6 bases short, with 12 bases between. Germline CDR1 is SGDLS and CDR2 is YYNGEE. This CDR3 is 14 amino acids long. The CDR3 DNA reads as TGTGCCAGCAGCGTCGGACTGAAGGGTCAGCCCCAGCATTTT. Protein sequence: CASSVGLKGQPQHF.

CDR3 amino acids: CASSLVTSGGIIRDEQYF. The CDR3 DNA follows: TGTGCCAGCAGTTTGGTCACTAGCGGGGGGATCATCCGGGACGAGCAGTACTTC. The rearrangement links TRBV28 to TRBJ2-7; 12 nucleotides align to TRBD2. CDR3 size: 18 residues. After removal of 3 bases from V and 5 bases from J, the junction contained 14 bases not matched to a gene. Germline lookup yields CDR1 MDHEN and CDR2 SYDVKM.

The rearrangement uses TRBV7-2 and TRBJ2-2; D might be TRBD2 (5 bases). In germline, CDR1 is SGHTA, CDR2 FQGNSA. The CDR3 spans 15 residues. V was shortened by 2 bases and J by 3 bases, with 10 bases between the two germline ends. As DNA, the CDR3 is TGTGCCAGCAGCTTACGTTTCGGGGACACCGGGGAGCTGTTTTTT. It codes for CASSLRFGDTGELFF. Filled out from reference TRBV7-2 and TRBJ2-2, the complete variable domain reads GAGVSQSPSNKVTEKGKDVELRCDPISGHTALYWYRQSLGQGLEFLIYFQGNSAPDKSGLPSDRFSAERTGGSVSTLTIQRTQQEDSAVYLCASSLRFGDTGELFFGEGSRLTVL.

The chain couples TRBV5-6 to TRBJ2-5, with a weak D call TRBD1 (6 bases). Germline CDR1 and CDR2: SGHDT and YYEEEE. The CDR3 sequence is 15 residues long. V lost 6 bases, J lost 3 bases, and 18 bases lay in between. The CDR3 nucleotides read TGTGCCAGCACCTCCACCGGCAGGGGAAAAGAGACCCAGTACTTC. Translation: CASTSTGRGKETQYF.